The 18 T cell receptor beta chains in this list originate from one sample, sequenced in a study of shared clonotypes between healthy human individuals (TCRdb year 2020). Library preparation used the immunoSEQ multiplex PCR assay. TCRdb holds this immuneACCESS table with in-frame rearrangements only. Some clones are missing; in checked studies, unresolved V genes explain under half, and the rest has no known cause. The table for this sample lists 2,500,000 or so clones; about nine tenths of them were counted only once. The ten largest clones add up to 0.37% of the sample. Sequencing input: naive CD4+ T cells from PBMCs. This specimen's cell subset or site label, per the study, means: CD45RA+ positively selected. The receptors here all came from a young man in good health. Some clones in this sample may be carry-over from other donors' samples.

The J gene is TRBJ1-2, the V gene TRBV11-2; D might be TRBD1 (5 bases). V was trimmed by 4 bases and J by 8 bases, leaving 20 bases between them. CDR1 and CDR2 (germline): SGHAT, FQNNGV. The CDR3 totals 15 residues. CDR3: CASSSRQPTTRGYTF. CDR3 DNA: TGTGCCAGCAGCTCCAGACAGCCCACCACGAGGGGCTACACCTTC.

The genes are TRBV2 and TRBJ2-5, with D possibly matching TRBD2 (6 bases). V shed 8 bases and J shed 1 base, with 11 bases lying between them. The germline V gene encodes CDR1 SNHLY and CDR2 FYNNEI. The CDR3 consists of 13 residues. CDR3 loop: CASLWDSQETQYF. CDR3 nucleotides: TGTGCCAGCCTCTGGGACTCCCAAGAGACCCAGTACTTC.

This clone was seen just once. The chain couples TRBV30 to TRBJ2-1; 7 nucleotides line up with TRBD2. Germline V gene data show CDR1 as GTSNPN and CDR2 as SVGIG (reference sequence). V shed 2 bases, J shed 6 bases, and the junction held 13 bases outside the gene matches. This CDR3 is built from 16 residues. CDR3 DNA sequence: TGTGCCTGGAGTTCCTCTAGGACTAGTTTAACCAATGAGCAGTTCTTC. It encodes CAWSSSRTSLTNEQFF.

This chain uses TRBV2 with TRBJ2-3; 8 bases align to TRBD2. V shed 1 base and J 8 bases; nucleotides not matched to a gene: 8. The CDR3 contains 15 residues. Per germline, CDR1 SNHLY and CDR2 FYNNEI. The CDR3 spells CASSEVSGRTGTQYF. The DNA of the CDR3 is TGTGCCAGCAGTGAAGTGAGCGGGAGAACCGGTACGCAGTATTTT.

The chain is built from TRBV7-8 and TRBJ1-1; the match to TRBD1 covers 9 bases. The germline CDR1 and CDR2 sequences are SGHVS and FQNEAQ. This CDR3 region has 14 residues. Losses at the gene ends were 5 bases for V and 4 bases for J; bases not matched to a gene: 5. The CDR3 DNA reads as TGTGCCAGCAGCGCAGACAGGGGGTTCACTGAAGCTTTCTTT. This sequence encodes CASSADRGFTEAFF.

V usage is TRBV4-1 and J usage is TRBJ2-5, with 8 bases that match TRBD2. This CDR3 is built from 19 residues. Germline V gene lookup returns CDR1 MGHRA and CDR2 YSYEKL. J was trimmed by 2 bases and V by 5 bases; bases with no gene match: 19. This CDR3 reads CASSLLAGHLTRTQETQYF. The CDR3 DNA is TGCGCCAGCAGCTTATTAGCGGGACACTTGACTCGAACGCAAGAGACCCAGTACTTC.

This chain uses TRBV6-6 with TRBJ2-5; D ambiguous. CDR3 length equals 13 residues. CDR1 MNHNY and CDR2 SVGAGI come from the germline V gene (reference sequence). V lost 2 bases and J 4 bases, leaving 8 bases between the germline ends. The CDR3, as DNA: TGTGCCAGCAGTTACGGAGAATTAGAGACCCAGTACTTC. As protein: CASSYGELETQYF.

This CDR3 is CAGRYRAGTEAFF. The CDR3 coding sequence is TGCGCCGGCCGTTACAGGGCGGGCACTGAAGCTTTCTTT. This chain uses TRBV21-1 with TRBJ1-1; TRBD1 reflects the table's D call only, with no check against the DNA. TRBV21-1 is designated a pseudogene. The CDR3 consists of 13 residues.

The J gene is TRBJ1-1, the V gene TRBV21-1; TRBD1, as called in the table, went unchecked against the DNA. TRBV21-1 is a pseudogene locus. The CDR3 is 15 amino acids. The CDR3 sequence is CASSSQGIGDTEAFF. The CDR3 DNA sequence: TGTGCCAGCAGCTCTCAGGGTATTGGGGACACTGAAGCTTTCTTT.

The rearrangement joins TRBV6-5 to TRBJ2-2; 9 bases map to TRBD1. The germline gives CDR1 MNHEY, CDR2 SVGAGI. CDR3 length equals 15 residues. Losses at the gene ends were 7 bases for V and 7 bases for J; bases not matched to a gene: 10. DNA for the CDR3: TGTGCCAGCAATCCACAGGGGGCTGCGGTCGGGGAGCTGTTTTTT. Amino acids: CASNPQGAAVGELFF.

V usage is TRBV27 and J usage is TRBJ2-2, with TRBD2 as a possible D gene (7 bases). Germline CDR1 is MNHEY and CDR2 is SMNVEV (reference sequence). This CDR3 is 16 amino acids long. V was cut by 4 bases and J by 7 bases, with 19 bases left in between. CDR3 bases: TGTGCCAGCAGTTCCCTAGGGGGAGGGTATCTCGGGGAGCTGTTTTTT. This sequence encodes CASSSLGGGYLGELFF.

The chain couples TRBV6-5 to TRBJ1-2; unclear D gene. Germline CDR1 is MNHEY and CDR2 is SVGAGI. V lost 6 bases and J lost 5, with 16 bases in between. This CDR3 comprises 14 residues. CDR3 sequence reads: CASRLTSLGYGYTF. CDR3 coding DNA: TGTGCCAGCAGGCTAACATCGTTGGGATATGGCTACACCTTC.

The V gene is TRBV27, the J gene TRBJ2-7; 9 bases map to TRBD1. With 0 bases clipped from V and 2 bases from J, the junction kept 5 bases outside the gene matches. This CDR3 region has 16 residues. From germline, CDR1 is MNHEY and CDR2 SMNVEV (reference sequence). The CDR3: CASSLSPWTGAYEQYF. In DNA form, the CDR3 reads TGTGCCAGCAGTTTATCGCCGTGGACAGGGGCCTACGAGCAGTACTTC.

The J gene is TRBJ2-1, the V gene TRBV7-2, with no clear D. The CDR3 runs to 13 residues. The V end lost 5 bases, the J end lost 4 bases, and 9 bases lay between the germline ends. The germline gives CDR1 SGHTA, CDR2 FQGNSA. The CDR3 DNA sequence: TGTGCCAGCAGCCCCGAAAGGTACAATGAGCAGTTCTTC. It specifies CASSPERYNEQFF.

V usage is TRBV19 and J usage is TRBJ1-5; D not resolved. The V and J ends lost 5 bases and 10 bases respectively, with 15 bases between them. Looked up from germline, CDR1 is LNHDA and CDR2 is SQIVND (reference sequence). The CDR3 is 13 amino acids. The CDR3 loop is CASSLPFRTPQHF. The CDR3 DNA reads as TGTGCCAGTAGTCTCCCATTTAGGACCCCCCAGCATTTT.

The chain carries TRBV10-2 and TRBJ2-7; D perhaps matches TRBD1 (6 bases). Germline V gene sequence: CDR1 WSHSY, CDR2 SAAADI. Trimming took off 6 bases at V and 3 bases at J, with 9 bases between the two ends. The CDR3 totals 12 residues. The CDR3 DNA sequence: TGCGCCAGCAGGACGACAGGCTACGAGCAGTACTTC. It yields the protein CASRTTGYEQYF.

The chain combines TRBV9 with TRBJ2-1, with D perhaps TRBD2 (6 bases). Germline V CDR1 and CDR2: SGDLS, YYNGEE. V was clipped by 2 bases and J by 7 bases, with 19 bases between them. The length of the CDR3 is 16 residues. The CDR3 loop is CASSVAPGSIQNEQFF. For the CDR3, the DNA is TGTGCCAGCAGCGTTGCCCCCGGGAGCATTCAGAATGAGCAGTTCTTC. Supplemented by reference TRBV9 and TRBJ2-1, the full variable domain reads DSGVTQTPKHLITATGQRVTLRCSPRSGDLSVYWYQQSLDQGLQFLIQYYNGEERAKGNILERFSAQQFPDLHSELNLSSLELGDSALYFCASSVAPGSIQNEQFFGPGTRLTVL.

The chain links TRBV5-1 to TRBJ2-5; 7 positions match TRBD1. Per germline, CDR1 SGHRS and CDR2 YFSETQ. The J segment lost 4 bases and the V segment lost 5 bases, leaving 8 bases of the junction unmatched. CDR3 length equals 14 residues. The CDR3 protein is CASSITGARETQYF. CDR3 sequence (DNA): TGCGCCAGCAGTATTACAGGGGCAAGAGAGACCCAGTACTTC.